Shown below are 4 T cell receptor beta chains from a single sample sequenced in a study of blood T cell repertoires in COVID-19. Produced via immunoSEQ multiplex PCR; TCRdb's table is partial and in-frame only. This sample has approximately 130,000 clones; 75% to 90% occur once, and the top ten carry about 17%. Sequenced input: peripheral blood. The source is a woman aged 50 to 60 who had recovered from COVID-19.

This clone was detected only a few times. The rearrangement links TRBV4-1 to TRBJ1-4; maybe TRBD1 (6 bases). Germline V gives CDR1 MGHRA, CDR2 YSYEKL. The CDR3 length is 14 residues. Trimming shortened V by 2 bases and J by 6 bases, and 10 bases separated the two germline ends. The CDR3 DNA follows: TGCGCCAGCAGCCAAACAGGGAGAGATGAAAAACTGTTTTTT. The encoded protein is CASSQTGRDEKLFF.

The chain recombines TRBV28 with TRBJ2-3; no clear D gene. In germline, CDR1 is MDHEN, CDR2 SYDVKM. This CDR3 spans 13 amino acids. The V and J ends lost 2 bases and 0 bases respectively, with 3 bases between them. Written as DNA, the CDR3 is TGTGCCAGCAGTTTACCTAGCACAGATACGCAGTATTTT. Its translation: CASSLPSTDTQYF.

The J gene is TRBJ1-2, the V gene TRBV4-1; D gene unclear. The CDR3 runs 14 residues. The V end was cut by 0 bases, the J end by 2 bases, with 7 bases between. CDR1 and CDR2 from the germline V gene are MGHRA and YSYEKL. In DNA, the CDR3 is TGCGCCAGCAGCCAAGATCCGGTAAACTATGGCTACACCTTC. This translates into CASSQDPVNYGYTF.

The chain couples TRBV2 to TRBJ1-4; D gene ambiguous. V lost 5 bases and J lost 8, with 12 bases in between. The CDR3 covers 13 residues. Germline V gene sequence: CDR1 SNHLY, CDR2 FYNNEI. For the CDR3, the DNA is TGTGCCAGCAGTCCCCGGAGTACCGAAAAACTGTTTTTT. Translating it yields CASSPRSTEKLFF.